The source of this TCR beta chain is a study of T-cell reconstitution after alpha-beta-depleted transplantation in children. Points from the study as a whole: Some patients showed high day-60 TCRbeta diversity, which derived from surviving recipient T cells and thymic progenitors.

Trimming shortened V by 1 base and J by 1 base, and 1 base separated the two germline ends. The germline CDR1 and CDR2 sequences are DFQATT and SNEGSKA (reference sequence). The CDR3 sequence is 11 residues long. This clonotype appeared a few times. What it binds is unknown. During its preparation, the TCRbeta library received unique molecular identifiers. One entry per CDR3 protein, called by TCRdb with MiXCR from the PCR reads. This sample has fewer than 700,000 distinct CDR3 sequences, with 10% to 15% found just once. This TCR came from a male patient younger than 18 who had a stem cell transplant for acute myeloid leukemia, so the T cells may come from the graft donor. This specimen was PBMCs, mostly from graft donor cells, taken 360 days after TCRalphabeta/CD19-depleted stem cell transplant. The rearrangement joins TRBV20-1 to TRBJ1-1; D call uncertain. Here the CDR3 DNA reads TGCAGTGCTAGAGCGAACACTGAAGCTTTCTTT. It yields the protein CSARANTEAFF.